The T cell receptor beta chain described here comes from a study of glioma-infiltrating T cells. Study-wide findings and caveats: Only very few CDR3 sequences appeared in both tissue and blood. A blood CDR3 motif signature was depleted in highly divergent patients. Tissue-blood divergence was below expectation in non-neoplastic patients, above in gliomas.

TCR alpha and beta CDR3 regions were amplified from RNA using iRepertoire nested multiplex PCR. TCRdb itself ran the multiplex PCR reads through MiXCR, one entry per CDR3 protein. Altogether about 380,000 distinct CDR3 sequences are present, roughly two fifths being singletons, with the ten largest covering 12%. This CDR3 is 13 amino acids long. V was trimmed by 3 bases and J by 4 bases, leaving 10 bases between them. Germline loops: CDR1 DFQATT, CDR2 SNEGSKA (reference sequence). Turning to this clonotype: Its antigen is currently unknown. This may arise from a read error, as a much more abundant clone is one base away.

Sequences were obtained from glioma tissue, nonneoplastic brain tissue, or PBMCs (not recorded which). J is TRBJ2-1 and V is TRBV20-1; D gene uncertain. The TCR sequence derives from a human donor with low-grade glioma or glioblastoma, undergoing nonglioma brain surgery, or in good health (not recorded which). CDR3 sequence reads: CSARPAEYNEQFF. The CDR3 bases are TGCAGTGCTAGGCCTGCGGAATACAATGAGCAGTTCTTC.